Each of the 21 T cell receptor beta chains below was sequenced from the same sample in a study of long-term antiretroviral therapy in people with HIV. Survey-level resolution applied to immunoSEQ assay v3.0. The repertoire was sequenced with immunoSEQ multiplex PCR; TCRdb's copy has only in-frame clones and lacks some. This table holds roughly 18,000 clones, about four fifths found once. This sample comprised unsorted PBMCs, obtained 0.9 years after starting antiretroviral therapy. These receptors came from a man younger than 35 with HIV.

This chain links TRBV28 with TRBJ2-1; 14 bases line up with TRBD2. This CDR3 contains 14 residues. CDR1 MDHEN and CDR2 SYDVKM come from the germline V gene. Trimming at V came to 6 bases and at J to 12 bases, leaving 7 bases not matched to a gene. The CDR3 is CASSPGLAGVGQFF. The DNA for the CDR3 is TGTGCCAGCAGCCCGGGACTAGCGGGGGTGGGGCAGTTCTTC.

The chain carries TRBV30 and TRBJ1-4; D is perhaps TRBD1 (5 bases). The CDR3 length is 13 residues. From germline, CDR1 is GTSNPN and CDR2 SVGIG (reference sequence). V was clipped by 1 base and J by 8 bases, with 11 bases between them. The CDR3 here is CAWSGGGGEKLFF. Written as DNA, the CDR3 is TGTGCCTGGAGTGGGGGGGGAGGAGAAAAACTGTTTTTT.

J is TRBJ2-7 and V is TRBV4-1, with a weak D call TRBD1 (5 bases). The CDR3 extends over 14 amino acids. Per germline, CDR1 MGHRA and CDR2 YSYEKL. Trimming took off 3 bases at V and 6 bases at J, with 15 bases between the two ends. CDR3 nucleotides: TGCGCCAGCAGCCACAGGGAATCGTCAATCGAGCAGTACTTC. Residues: CASSHRESSIEQYF.

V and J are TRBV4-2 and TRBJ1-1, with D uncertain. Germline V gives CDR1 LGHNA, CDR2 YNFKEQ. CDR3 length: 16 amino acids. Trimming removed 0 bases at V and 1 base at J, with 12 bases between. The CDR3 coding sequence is TGTGCCAGCAGCCAAGAAGGGTCAGTTTCGAACACTGAAGCTTTCTTT. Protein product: CASSQEGSVSNTEAFF.

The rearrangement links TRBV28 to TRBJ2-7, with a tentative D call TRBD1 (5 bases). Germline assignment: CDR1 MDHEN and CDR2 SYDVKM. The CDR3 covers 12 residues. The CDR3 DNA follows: TGTGCCAGCGGGCCCCACCACCAGGGTCGTGACGTC. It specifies CASGPHHQGRDV.

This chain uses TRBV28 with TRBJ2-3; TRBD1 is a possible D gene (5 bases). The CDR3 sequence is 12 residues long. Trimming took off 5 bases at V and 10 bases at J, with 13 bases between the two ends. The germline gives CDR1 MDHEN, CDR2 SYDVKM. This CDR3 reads CASSQGEGAQYF. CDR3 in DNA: TGTGCCAGCAGTCAAGGGGAAGGGGCGCAGTATTTT.

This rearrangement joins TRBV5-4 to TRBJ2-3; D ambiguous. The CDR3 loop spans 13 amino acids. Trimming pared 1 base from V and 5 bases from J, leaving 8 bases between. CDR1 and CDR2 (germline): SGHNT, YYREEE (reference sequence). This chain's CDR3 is CASSLLVRDTQYF. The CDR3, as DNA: TGTGCCAGCAGCTTGTTGGTGCGAGATACGCAGTATTTT.

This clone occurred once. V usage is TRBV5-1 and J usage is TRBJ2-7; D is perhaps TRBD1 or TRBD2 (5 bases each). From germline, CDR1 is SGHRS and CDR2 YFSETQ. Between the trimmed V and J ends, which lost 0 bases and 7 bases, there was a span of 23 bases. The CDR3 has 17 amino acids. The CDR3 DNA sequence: TGCGCCAGCAGCTTGGTAGGACCCGGGACCCTACCAGGGGAGCAGTACTTC. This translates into CASSLVGPGTLPGEQYF. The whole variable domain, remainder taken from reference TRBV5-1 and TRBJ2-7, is KAGVTQTPRYLIKTRGQQVTLSCSPISGHRSVSWYQQTPGQGLQFLFEYFSETQRNKGNFPGRFSGRQFSNSRSEMNVSTLELGDSALYLCASSLVGPGTLPGEQYFGPGTRLTVT.

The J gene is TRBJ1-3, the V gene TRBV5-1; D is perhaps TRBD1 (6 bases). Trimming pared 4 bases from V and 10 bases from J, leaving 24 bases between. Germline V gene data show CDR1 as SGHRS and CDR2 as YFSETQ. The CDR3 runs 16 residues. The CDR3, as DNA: TGCGCCAGCAGCCCTATTTCACAGGGTGCCCCGGGAACCATATATTTT. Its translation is CASSPISQGAPGTIYF.

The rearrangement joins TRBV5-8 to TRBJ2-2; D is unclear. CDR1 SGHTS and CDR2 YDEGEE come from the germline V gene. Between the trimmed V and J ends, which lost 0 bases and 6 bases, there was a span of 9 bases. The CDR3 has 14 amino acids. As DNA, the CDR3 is TGTGCCAGCAGCTTGGTTGTTGTAGCCGGGGAGCTGTTTTTT. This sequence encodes CASSLVVVAGELFF.

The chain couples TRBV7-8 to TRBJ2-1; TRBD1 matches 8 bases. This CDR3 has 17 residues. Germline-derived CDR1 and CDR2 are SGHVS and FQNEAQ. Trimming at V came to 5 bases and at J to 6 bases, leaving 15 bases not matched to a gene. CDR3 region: CASSPSGWGTGGNEQFF. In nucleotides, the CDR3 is TGTGCCAGCAGCCCATCGGGTTGGGGGACAGGCGGCAATGAGCAGTTCTTC.

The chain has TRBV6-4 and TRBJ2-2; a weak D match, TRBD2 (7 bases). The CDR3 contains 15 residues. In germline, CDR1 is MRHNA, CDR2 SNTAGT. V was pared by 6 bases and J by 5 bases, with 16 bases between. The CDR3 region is CASSPGGPGTGELFF. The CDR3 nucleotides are TGTGCCAGCAGCCCCGGGGGGCCAGGAACCGGGGAGCTGTTTTTT.

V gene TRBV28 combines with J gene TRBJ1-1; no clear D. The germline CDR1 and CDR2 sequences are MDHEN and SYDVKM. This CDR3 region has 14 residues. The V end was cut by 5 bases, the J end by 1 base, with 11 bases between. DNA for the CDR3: TGTGCCAGCAGTATCGCTCCGGGGAACACTGAAGCTTTCTTT. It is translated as CASSIAPGNTEAFF.

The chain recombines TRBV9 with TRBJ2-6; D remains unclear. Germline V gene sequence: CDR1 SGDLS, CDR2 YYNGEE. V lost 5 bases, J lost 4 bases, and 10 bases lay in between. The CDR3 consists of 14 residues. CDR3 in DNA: TGTGCCAGCAGTGAGGAGAACGGGGCCAACGTCCTGACTTTC. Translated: CASSEENGANVLTF.

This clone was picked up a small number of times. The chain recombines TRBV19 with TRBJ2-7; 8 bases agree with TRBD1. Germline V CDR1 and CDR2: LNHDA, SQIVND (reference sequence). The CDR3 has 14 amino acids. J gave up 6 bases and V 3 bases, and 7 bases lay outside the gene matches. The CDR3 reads CASSIGQGAVEQYF. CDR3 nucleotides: TGTGCCAGTAGTATCGGACAGGGAGCGGTCGAGCAGTACTTC.

The CDR3 spells CASSLGGNTEAFF. In DNA, the CDR3 is TGTGCCAGCAGCTTGGGGGGGAACACTGAAGCTTTCTTT. The chain employs TRBV5-4 and TRBJ1-1; D is undetermined. CDR3 length: 13 residues. The germline gives CDR1 SGHNT, CDR2 YYREEE (reference sequence). V was trimmed by 0 bases and J by 1 base, leaving 4 bases between them.

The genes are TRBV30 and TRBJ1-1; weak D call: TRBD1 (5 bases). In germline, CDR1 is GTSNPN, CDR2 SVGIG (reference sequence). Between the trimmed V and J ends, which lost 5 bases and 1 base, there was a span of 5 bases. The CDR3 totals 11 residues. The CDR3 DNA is TGTGCCTGGGGGGGGAACACTGAAGCTTTCTTT. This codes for CAWGGNTEAFF.

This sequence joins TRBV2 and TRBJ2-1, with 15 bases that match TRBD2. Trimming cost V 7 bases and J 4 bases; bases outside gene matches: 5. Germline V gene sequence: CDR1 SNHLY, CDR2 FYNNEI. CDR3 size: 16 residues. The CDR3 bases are TGTGCCAGCATAAGGACTAGCGGGGGGGGGTACAATGAGCAGTTCTTC. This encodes CASIRTSGGGYNEQFF.

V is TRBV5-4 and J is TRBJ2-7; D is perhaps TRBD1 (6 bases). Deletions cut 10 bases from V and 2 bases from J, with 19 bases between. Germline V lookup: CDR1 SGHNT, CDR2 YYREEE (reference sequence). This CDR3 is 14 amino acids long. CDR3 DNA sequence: TGTGCCGTCAACCCGGCAGGGGCCACCTACGAGCAGTACTTC. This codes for CAVNPAGATYEQYF.

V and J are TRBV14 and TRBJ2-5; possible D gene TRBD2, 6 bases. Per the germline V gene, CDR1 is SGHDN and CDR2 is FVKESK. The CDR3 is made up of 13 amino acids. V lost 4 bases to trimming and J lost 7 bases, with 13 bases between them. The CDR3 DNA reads TGTGCCAGCAGCCTTCTCGGGGGAGGGACCCAGTACTTC. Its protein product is CASSLLGGGTQYF.

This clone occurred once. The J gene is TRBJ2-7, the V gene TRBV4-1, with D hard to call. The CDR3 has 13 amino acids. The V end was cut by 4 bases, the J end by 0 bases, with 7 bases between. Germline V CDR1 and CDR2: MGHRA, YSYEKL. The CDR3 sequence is CASSRSVSYEQYF. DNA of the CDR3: TGCGCCAGCAGCCGAAGCGTCTCCTACGAGCAGTACTTC.